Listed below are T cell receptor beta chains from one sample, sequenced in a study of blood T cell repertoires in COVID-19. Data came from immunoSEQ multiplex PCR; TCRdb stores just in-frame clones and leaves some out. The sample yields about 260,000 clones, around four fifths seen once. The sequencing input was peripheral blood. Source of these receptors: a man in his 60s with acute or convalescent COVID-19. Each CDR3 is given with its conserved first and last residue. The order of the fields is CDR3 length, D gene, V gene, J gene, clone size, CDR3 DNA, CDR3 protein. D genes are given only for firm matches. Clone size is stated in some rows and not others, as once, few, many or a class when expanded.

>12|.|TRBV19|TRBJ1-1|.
TGTGCCAGTAAGTTTCCTGGAGCTGAAGCTTTCTTT
CASKFPGAEAFF
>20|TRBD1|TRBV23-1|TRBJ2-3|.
TGCGCCATCCGAAGCCCAAGGACAGGGCCCCGGTGCGGTCTCACAGATACGCAGTATTTT
CAIRSPRTGPRCGLTDTQYF
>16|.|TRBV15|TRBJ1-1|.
TGTGCCACCGCCCAAACCCGTACAGGGCGGCGGACTGAAGCTTTCTTT
CATAQTRTGRRTEAFF
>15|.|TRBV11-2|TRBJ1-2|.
TGTGCCAGCAGCTTAGGAGGTGGCAGAAACTATGGCTACACCTTC
CASSLGGGRNYGYTF
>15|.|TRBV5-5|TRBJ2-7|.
TGTGCCAGCAGCCCCAACCGAGGACAGACCTACGAGCAGTACTTC
CASSPNRGQTYEQYF
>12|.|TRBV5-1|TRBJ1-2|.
TGCGCCAGCAGCGCGTCCGGGAGTGGCTACACCTTC
CASSASGSGYTF
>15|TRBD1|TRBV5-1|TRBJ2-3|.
TGCGCCAGCAGCTTCACAGGGGGGTGGACAGATACGCAGTATTTT
CASSFTGGWTDTQYF
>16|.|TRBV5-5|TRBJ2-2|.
TGTGCCAGCAGCTTTTTTCGGACAGCGAACACCGGGGAGCTGTTTTTT
CASSFFRTANTGELFF
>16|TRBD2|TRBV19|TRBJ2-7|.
TGTGCCAGTAGTATCCGGACTAGCGGGAGGGCCCTCGAGCAGTACTTC
CASSIRTSGRALEQYF
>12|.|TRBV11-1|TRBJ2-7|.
TGTGCCAGCAGCTTATGGGGCGGCGAGCAGTACTTC
CASSLWGGEQYF
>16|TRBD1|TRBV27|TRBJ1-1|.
TGTGCCAGCAGCCAGGACAGGCCCCCCATGAACACTGAAGCTTTCTTT
CASSQDRPPMNTEAFF
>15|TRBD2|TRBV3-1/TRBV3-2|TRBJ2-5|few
TGTGCCAGCAGCCAAGAACCTAGCGGGGGGGAGACCCAGTACTTC
CASSQEPSGGETQYF
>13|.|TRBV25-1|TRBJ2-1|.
TGTGCCAGCAGTCGCGCTTCGGGAATTGAGCAGTTCTTC
CASSRASGIEQFF
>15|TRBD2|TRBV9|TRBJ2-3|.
TGTGCCAGCAGCGCCGGGACTAGCCCGCGAGATACGCAGTATTTT
CASSAGTSPRDTQYF
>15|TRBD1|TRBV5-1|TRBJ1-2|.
TGCGCCAGCAGCTCCCGACAGGGGGACTCCTATGGCTACACCTTC
CASSSRQGDSYGYTF
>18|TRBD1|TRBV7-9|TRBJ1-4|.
TGTGCCAGCAGCGCAGCATGGGACAGGGGGCTATCTAATGAAAAACTGTTTTTT
CASSAAWDRGLSNEKLFF
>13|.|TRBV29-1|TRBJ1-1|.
TGCAGCGTTGACAGGGGCTTTAACACTGAAGCTTTCTTT
CSVDRGFNTEAFF
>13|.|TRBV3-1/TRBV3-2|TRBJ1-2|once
TGTGCCAGCAGCCAAGAGCGTGGCTATGGCTACACCTTC
CASSQERGYGYTF
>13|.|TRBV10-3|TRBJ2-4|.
TGTGCCATCAGTGCGATACCCGGGGACATTCAGTACTTC
CAISAIPGDIQYF
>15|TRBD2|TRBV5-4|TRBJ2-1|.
TGTGCCAGCAGCCTTCGGACTAGCGGGAGCAATGAGCAGTTCTTC
CASSLRTSGSNEQFF
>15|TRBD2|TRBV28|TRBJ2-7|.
TGTGCCAGCAGTTTATTAGCGGGAGGGCCTTACGAGCAGTACTTC
CASSLLAGGPYEQYF
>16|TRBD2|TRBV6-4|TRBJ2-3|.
TGTGCCAGCAGTGAGGACGCGGGGGACGCGGCAGATACGCAGTATTTT
CASSEDAGDAADTQYF
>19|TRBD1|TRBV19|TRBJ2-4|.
TGTGCCAGTAGTCTACGCTGGACGACAGGGGTTCAAGCCAAAAACATTCAGTACTTC
CASSLRWTTGVQAKNIQYF
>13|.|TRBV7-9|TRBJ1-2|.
TGTGCCAGCAGCCCCGACAGAAGCTATGGCTACACCTTC
CASSPDRSYGYTF
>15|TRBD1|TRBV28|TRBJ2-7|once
TGTGCCAGCAGTTCAGCCGGGACAGGACTCTACGAGCAGTACTTC
CASSSAGTGLYEQYF
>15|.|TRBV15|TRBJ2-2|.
TGTGCCACCAGCAGAGATCTAACGGACACCGGGGAGCTGTTTTTT
CATSRDLTDTGELFF